This T cell receptor (beta chain) was sequenced during a study of T cells in Graves' hyperthyroidism and ophthalmopathy. The CDR3 contains 15 residues. Between the trimmed V and J ends, which lost 6 bases and 9 bases, there was a span of 21 bases. From germline, CDR1 is SNHLY and CDR2 FYNNEI. Comment on this clonotype: Its antigen is not identified.

Graves' hyperthyroidism was deemed stable given no ophthalmopathy progression within 18 months. Whole-study findings and limits: Blood held most thyroid clonotypes expanded above 0.001 frequency.

Regions amplified from RNA transcripts were the TCR beta CDR3 regions. HTBI primers were the set used in a first-round RT-PCR of the TCR CDR3. One entry per CDR3 protein, called by TCRdb with MiXCR from the multiplex PCR reads. The sample holds roughly 800,000 distinct CDR3 sequences; 38% are singletons and the top ten take around 10%. Sequencing was done on a sample of blood. The chain recombines TRBV2 with TRBJ1-5, with D possibly matching TRBD1 (5 bases). The receptor was isolated from a man aged 18-30 years with Graves' hyperthyroidism. CDR3 sequence: CASSRSTGPPAPQHF. DNA for the CDR3: TGTGCCAGCAGCCGATCAACAGGTCCTCCAGCGCCCCAGCATTTT. Full variable domain (remainder filled in from reference TRBV2 and TRBJ1-5): EPEVTQTPSHQVTQMGQEVILRCVPISNHLYFYWYRQILGQKVEFLVSFYNNEISEKSEIFDDQFSVERPDGSNFTLKIRSTKLEDSAMYFCASSRSTGPPAPQHFGDGTRLSIL.